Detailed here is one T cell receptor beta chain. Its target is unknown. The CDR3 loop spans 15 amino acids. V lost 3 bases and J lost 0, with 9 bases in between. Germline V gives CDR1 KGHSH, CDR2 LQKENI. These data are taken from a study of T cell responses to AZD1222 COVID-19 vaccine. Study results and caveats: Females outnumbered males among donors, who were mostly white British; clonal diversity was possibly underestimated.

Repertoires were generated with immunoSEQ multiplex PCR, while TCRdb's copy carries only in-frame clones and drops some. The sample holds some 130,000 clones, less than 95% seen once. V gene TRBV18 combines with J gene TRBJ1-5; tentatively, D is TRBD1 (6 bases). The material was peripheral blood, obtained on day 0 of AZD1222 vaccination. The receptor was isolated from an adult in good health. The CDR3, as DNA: TGTGCCAGCTCACCGACAGGACTTAGCAATCAGCCCCAGCATTTT. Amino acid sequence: CASSPTGLSNQPQHF.